The rows below give T cell receptor beta chains drawn from one sample of a study of response to subunit inactivated influenza vaccine. TCRdb processed the RT-PCR reads anew with MiXCR; each CDR3 protein has one entry. In the table there are approximately 200,000 distinct CDR3 sequences, around 14% of which are singletons. Specimen: CD8+ T cells sorted from PBMCs, collected about 5 days after vaccination. The receptors here all came from a man between 45 and 60 years old who received an inactivated influenza vaccine. Each CDR3 is given with its conserved first and last residue. D genes are given only for firm matches. Only some rows state a clone size, as once, few, many or a class for expanded clones.

.	TRBJ2-2	.	TRBV25-1	CGDGELFF	TGTGGGGACGGGGAGCTGTTTTTT
many	TRBJ2-1	TRBD2	TRBV29-1	CSVDRTSSDEQFF	TGCAGCGTTGATCGGACTAGCAGCGATGAGCAGTTCTTC
few	TRBJ1-2	TRBD1	TRBV12-3/TRBV12-4	CASSDLSTGQGNYGYTF	TGTGCCAGCAGTGACCTTAGTACGGGACAGGGTAACTATGGCTACACCTTC
.	TRBJ2-5	.	TRBV6-1	CASRPYYGQHQETQYF	TGTGCCAGCAGGCCTTACTACGGACAGCACCAGGAGACCCAGTACTTC
few	TRBJ1-1	TRBD1	TRBV24-1	CATRRDRNTEAFF	TGTGCCACCCGTAGGGACAGGAACACTGAAGCTTTCTTT
.	TRBJ2-7	TRBD1	TRBV3-1	CASSQGPGGVYEQYF	TGTGCCAGCAGCCAAGGTCCAGGGGGAGTCTACGAGCAGTACTTC
many	TRBJ2-7	.	TRBV12-3/TRBV12-4	CASSLRLVYEQYF	TGTGCCAGCAGTTTGCGACTTGTCTACGAGCAGTACTTC
.	TRBJ2-1	.	TRBV10-3	CAIHMGNEQFF	TGTGCCATCCACATGGGCAATGAGCAGTTCTTC
few	TRBJ2-2	TRBD2	TRBV2	CASTGTSPTGELFF	TGTGCCAGCACAGGGACTAGCCCAACCGGGGAGCTGTTTTTT
many	TRBJ2-2	.	TRBV5-1	CASSPTSGSAGELFF	TGCGCCAGCAGCCCAACCTCGGGTTCCGCCGGGGAGCTGTTTTTT
.	TRBJ2-3	.	TRBV4-2	CASSLAGGLTDTQYF	TGTGCCAGCAGTCTAGCCGGGGGATTGACAGATACGCAGTATTTT
.	TRBJ2-3	TRBD2	TRBV4-3	CASSQAPSFGGRVDTQYF	TGCGCCAGCAGCCAAGCCCCCTCTTTCGGCGGGAGGGTAGATACGCAGTATTTT
few	TRBJ2-7	.	TRBV5-1	CASRGAWEQYF	TGCGCCAGCAGGGGCGCTTGGGAGCAGTACTTC
few	TRBJ1-1	.	TRBV21-1	CASSKGLTGGLRTEAFF	TGTGCCAGCAGCAAAGGTTTGACAGGGGGCCTGCGGACTGAAGCTTTCTTT
.	TRBJ2-1	.	TRBV9	CASSGGDEQFF	TGTGCCAGCAGCGGGGGGGATGAGCAGTTCTTC
.	TRBJ2-5	.	TRBV27	CASSLFTGDETQYF	TGTGCCAGCAGTTTATTTACGGGAGACGAGACCCAGTACTTC
few	TRBJ2-7	.	TRBV20-1	CSARRGFREHSYEQYF	TGCAGTGCTAGAAGGGGGTTCCGTGAGCACTCCTACGAGCAGTACTTC
few	TRBJ1-1	TRBD1	TRBV27	CASRLTGTDNTEAFF	TGTGCCAGCAGACTGACCGGGACAGACAACACTGAAGCTTTCTTT
.	TRBJ2-7	.	TRBV5-6	CASSSVRDLTLSEQYF	TGTGCCAGCAGCTCCGTCCGGGACTTGACTTTGAGCGAGCAGTACTTC
few	TRBJ1-1	.	TRBV6-2/TRBV6-3	CASSYSIFWTLDTEAFF	TGTGCCAGCAGTTACTCGATATTCTGGACATTGGACACTGAAGCTTTCTTT
.	TRBJ1-1	.	TRBV19	CASSIGSYATEAFF	TGTGCCAGTAGTATCGGGAGTTATGCCACTGAAGCTTTCTTT
many	TRBJ2-1	.	TRBV7-8	CASSYRTYNEQFF	TGTGCCAGCAGCTATAGGACCTACAATGAGCAGTTCTTC
few	TRBJ1-1	.	TRBV4-1	CASSHQQGWGTEAFF	TGCGCCAGCAGCCACCAACAGGGTTGGGGGACTGAAGCTTTCTTT
many	TRBJ2-7	TRBD2	TRBV9	CASSPHGAGGYEQYF	TGTGCCAGCAGCCCCCACGGAGCGGGAGGCTACGAGCAGTACTTC
.	TRBJ1-1	.	TRBV11-2	CASSYVVGRQVWTLNTEAFF	TGTGCCAGCAGCTACGTCGTCGGTCGGCAGGTGTGGACTCTGAACACTGAAGCTTTCTTT
.	TRBJ2-1	.	TRBV4-1	CASSNRALGYNEQFF	TGCGCCAGCAGCAACCGGGCCCTAGGCTACAATGAGCAGTTCTTC
.	TRBJ2-3	.	TRBV6-1	CASSASLAERADTQYF	TGTGCCAGCAGTGCCTCATTGGCCGAACGAGCAGATACGCAGTATTTT
many	TRBJ2-3	TRBD2	TRBV11-1	CASSLLIAGLAETTRTDTQYF	TGTGCCAGCAGCTTATTGATCGCAGGGCTAGCGGAGACTACTCGCACAGATACGCAGTATTTT
.	TRBJ2-4	.	TRBV28	CASSFQGVGNIQYF	TGTGCCAGCAGTTTTCAGGGAGTAGGGAACATTCAGTACTTC
few	TRBJ2-7	TRBD2	TRBV4-2	CASSQFISGRGSSYEQYF	TGTGCCAGCAGCCAATTTATTTCCGGGCGCGGGAGCTCCTACGAGCAGTACTTC
.	TRBJ2-7	.	TRBV29-1	CSVEDNYEQYF	TGCAGCGTTGAAGATAATTACGAGCAGTACTTC
.	TRBJ1-5	TRBD1	TRBV23-1	CASSPPGGKSNQPQHF	TGCGCCAGCAGTCCCCCAGGGGGTAAAAGCAATCAGCCCCAGCATTTT
.	TRBJ2-2	TRBD1	TRBV28	CASDRGTGVGGELFF	TGTGCCAGCGATAGAGGGACAGGGGTCGGCGGGGAGCTGTTTTTT
few	TRBJ2-5	.	TRBV4-3	CASSQEREPWETQYF	TGCGCCAGCAGCCAAGAGAGGGAGCCCTGGGAGACCCAGTACTTC